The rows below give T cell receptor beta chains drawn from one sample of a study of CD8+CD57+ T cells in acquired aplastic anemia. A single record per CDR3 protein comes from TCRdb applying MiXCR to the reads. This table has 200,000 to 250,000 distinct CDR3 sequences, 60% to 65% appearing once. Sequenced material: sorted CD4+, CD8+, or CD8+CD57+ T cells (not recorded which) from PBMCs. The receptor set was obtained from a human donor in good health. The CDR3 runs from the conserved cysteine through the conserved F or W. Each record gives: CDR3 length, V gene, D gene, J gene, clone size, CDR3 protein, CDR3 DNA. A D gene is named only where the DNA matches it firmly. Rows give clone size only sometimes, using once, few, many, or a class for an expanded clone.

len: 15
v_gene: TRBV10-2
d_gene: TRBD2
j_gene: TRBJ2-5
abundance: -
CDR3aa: CASRSLSGSKETQYF
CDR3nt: TGCGCCAGCAGATCCTTAAGCGGGAGCAAAGAGACCCAGTACTTC

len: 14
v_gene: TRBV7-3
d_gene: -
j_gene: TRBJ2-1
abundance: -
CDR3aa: CASSSSGGLNEQFF
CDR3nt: TGTGCCAGCAGCTCCTCGGGGGGCCTCAATGAGCAGTTCTTC

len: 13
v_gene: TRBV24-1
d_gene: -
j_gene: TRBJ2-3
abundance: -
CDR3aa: CATSEAGADTQYF
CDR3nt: TGTGCCACCAGTGAGGCGGGCGCAGATACGCAATATTTT

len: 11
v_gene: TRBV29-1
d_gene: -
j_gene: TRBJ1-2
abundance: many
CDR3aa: CSVLTHYGYTF
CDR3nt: TGCAGCGTGTTAACACACTATGGCTACACCTTC

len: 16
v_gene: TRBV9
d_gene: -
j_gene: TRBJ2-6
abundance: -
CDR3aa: CASSVAGNAGANVLTF
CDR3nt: TGTGCCAGCAGCGTAGCAGGGAATGCTGGGGCCAACGTCCTGACTTTC

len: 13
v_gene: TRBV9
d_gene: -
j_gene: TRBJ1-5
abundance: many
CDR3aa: CASSAQEGQPQHF
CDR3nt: TGTGCCAGCAGCGCCCAAGAGGGACAGCCCCAGCATTTT

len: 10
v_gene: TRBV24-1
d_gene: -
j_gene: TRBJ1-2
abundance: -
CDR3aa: CATSDSGGVF
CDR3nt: TGTGCCACCAGTGATTCCGGGGGGGTTTTC

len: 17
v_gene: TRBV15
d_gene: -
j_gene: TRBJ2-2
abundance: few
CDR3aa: CATSRDRGGSNTGELFF
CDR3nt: TGTGCCACCAGCAGAGATCGGGGCGGTTCGAACACCGGGGAGCTGTTTTTT

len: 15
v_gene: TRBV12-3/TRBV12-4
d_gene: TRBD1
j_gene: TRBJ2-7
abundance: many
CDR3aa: CASSPIRDSDYEQYF
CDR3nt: TGTGCCAGCAGCCCCATTCGGGACAGCGACTACGAGCAGTACTTC

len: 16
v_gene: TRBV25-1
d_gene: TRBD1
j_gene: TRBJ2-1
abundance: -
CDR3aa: CASSDTGGSSYNEQFF
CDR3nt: TGTGCCAGCAGTGACACAGGGGGTAGCTCCTACAATGAGCAGTTCTTC

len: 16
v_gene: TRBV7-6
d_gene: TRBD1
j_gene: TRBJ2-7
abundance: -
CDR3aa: CASSLAGQGQSYEQYF
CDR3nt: TGTGCCAGCAGCTTAGCGGGACAGGGCCAGTCCTACGAGCAGTACTTC

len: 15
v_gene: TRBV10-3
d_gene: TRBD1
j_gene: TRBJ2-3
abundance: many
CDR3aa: CAISESVSGQGTQYF
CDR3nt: TGTGCCATCAGTGAGTCGGTTAGCGGACAGGGGACGCAGTATTTT

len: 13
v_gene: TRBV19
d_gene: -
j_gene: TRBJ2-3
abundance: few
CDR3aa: CASRTVATDTQYF
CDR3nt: TGTGCCAGTAGGACAGTCGCCACAGATACGCAGTATTTT

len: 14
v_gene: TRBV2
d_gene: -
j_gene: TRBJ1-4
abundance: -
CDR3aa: CASSESRTGDGLFF
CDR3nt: TGTGCCAGCAGTGAATCGAGGACGGGTGATGGCCTGTTTTTT

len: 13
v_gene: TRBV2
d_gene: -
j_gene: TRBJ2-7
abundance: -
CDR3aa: CASNPPTGYEQYF
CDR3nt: TGTGCCAGCAACCCCCCGACGGGCTACGAGCAGTACTTC

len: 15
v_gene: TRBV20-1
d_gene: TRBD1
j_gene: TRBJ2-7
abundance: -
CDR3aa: CSAREGGTGTYEQYF
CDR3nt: TGCAGTGCTAGAGAGGGTGGGACAGGGACCTACGAGCAGTACTTC

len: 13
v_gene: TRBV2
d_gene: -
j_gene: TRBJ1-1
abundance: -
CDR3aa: CASTRGPLTEAFF
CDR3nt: TGTGCCAGCACTCGAGGGCCGCTCACTGAAGCTTTCTTT

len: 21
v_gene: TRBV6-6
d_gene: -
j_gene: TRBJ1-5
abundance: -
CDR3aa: CASSYSIVSNLMDNSNQPQHF
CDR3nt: TGTGCCAGCAGTTACTCGATAGTAAGCAACCTAATGGACAATAGCAATCAGCCCCAGCATTTT

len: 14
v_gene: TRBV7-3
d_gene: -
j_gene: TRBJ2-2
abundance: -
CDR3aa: CASSLIGGTGELFF
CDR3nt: TGTGCCAGCAGCCTTATTGGGGGAACCGGGGAGCTGTTTTTT

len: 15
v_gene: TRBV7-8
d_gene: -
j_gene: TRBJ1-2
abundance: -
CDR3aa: CASSLNVDRNYGYTF
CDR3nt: TGTGCCAGCAGCTTAAACGTAGACAGGAACTATGGCTACACCTTC

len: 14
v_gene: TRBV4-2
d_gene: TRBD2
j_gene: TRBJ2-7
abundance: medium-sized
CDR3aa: CASSQGEGLYEQYF
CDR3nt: TGTGCCAGCAGCCAAGGGGAGGGGCTCTACGAGCAGTACTTC

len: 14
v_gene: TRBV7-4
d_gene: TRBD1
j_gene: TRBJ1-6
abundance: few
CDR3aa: CASINRDRTSPLHF
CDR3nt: TGTGCCAGCATCAACCGGGACAGAACTTCACCCCTCCACTTT

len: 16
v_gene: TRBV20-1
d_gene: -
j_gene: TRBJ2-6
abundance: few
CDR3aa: CSAGGGGRSGANVLTF
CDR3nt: TGCAGTGCCGGGGGTGGGGGGCGCTCTGGGGCCAACGTCCTGACTTTC

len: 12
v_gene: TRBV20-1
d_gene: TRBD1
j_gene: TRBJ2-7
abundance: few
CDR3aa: CSATGQGYEQYF
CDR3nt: TGCAGTGCTACCGGACAGGGCTACGAGCAGTACTTC

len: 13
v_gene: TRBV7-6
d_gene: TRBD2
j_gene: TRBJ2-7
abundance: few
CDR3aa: CASSSGGSYEQYF
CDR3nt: TGTGCCAGCAGCTCAGGCGGGAGCTACGAGCAGTACTTC

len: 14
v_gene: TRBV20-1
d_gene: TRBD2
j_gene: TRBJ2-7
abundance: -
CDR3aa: CSARGIAGTFEQYF
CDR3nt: TGCAGTGCTAGAGGGATAGCGGGGACGTTCGAGCAGTACTTC

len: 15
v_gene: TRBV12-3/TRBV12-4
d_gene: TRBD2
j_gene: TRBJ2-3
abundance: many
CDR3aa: CASSSSGASTDTQYF
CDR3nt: TGTGCCAGCAGTAGTAGCGGGGCTAGCACAGATACGCAGTATTTT

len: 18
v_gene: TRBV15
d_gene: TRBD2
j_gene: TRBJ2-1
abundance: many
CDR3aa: CATSRNGGLAGVQNEQFF
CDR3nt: TGTGCCACCAGCAGAAATGGGGGCCTAGCGGGAGTGCAGAATGAGCAGTTCTTC

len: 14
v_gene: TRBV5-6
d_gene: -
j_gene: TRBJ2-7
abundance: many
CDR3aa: CASSLGGSSYEQYF
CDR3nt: TGTGCCAGCAGCTTGGGGGGGAGCTCCTACGAGCAGTACTTC

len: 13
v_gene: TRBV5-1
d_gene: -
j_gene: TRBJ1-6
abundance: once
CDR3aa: CASSFQGSSPLHF
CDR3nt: TGCGCCAGCAGCTTCCAGGGGAGTTCACCCCTCCACTTT

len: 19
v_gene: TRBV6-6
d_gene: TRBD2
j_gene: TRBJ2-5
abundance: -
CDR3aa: CAAVTRLERGPQFEETQYF
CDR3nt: TGTGCAGCAGTTACGCGGCTAGAGCGGGGGCCCCAGTTCGAAGAGACCCAGTACTTC

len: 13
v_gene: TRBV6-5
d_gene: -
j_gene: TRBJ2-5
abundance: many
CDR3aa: CASSWGDQETQYF
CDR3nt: TGTGCCAGCAGTTGGGGAGATCAAGAGACCCAGTACTTC

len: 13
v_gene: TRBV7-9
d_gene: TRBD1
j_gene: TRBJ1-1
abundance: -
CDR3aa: CASSFRTGGEAFF
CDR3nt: TGTGCCAGCAGCTTCCGGACAGGGGGCGAAGCTTTCTTT

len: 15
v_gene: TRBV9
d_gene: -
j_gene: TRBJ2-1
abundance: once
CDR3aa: CASSASRDGHNEQFF
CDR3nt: TGTGCCAGCAGCGCTTCCCGGGACGGACACAATGAGCAGTTCTTC

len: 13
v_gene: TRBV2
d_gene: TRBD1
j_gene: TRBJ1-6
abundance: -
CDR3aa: CASSARGRSPLHF
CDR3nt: TGTGCCAGCAGTGCCAGGGGGCGTTCACCCCTCCACTTT

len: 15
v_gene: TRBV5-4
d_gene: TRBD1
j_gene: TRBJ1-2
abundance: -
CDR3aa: CASSLAHAGGGGYTF
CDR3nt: TGTGCCAGCAGCTTGGCCCATGCAGGGGGCGGTGGCTACACCTTC

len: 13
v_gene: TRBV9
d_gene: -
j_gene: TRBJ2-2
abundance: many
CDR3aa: CASSVTGTGELFF
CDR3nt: TGTGCCAGCAGCGTAACAGGGACCGGGGAGCTGTTTTTT

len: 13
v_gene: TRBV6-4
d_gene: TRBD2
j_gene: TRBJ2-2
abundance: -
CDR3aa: CASAGESTGELFF
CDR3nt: TGTGCCAGCGCGGGGGAGTCCACCGGGGAGCTGTTTTTT

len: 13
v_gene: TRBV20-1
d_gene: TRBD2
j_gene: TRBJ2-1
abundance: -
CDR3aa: CSAVLAGVGEQFF
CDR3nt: TGCAGTGCGGTCCTAGCGGGAGTTGGTGAGCAGTTCTTC

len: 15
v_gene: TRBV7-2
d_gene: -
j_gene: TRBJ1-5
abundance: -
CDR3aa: CASSLTGWVFQPQHF
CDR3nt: TGTGCCAGCAGCTTAACAGGTTGGGTCTTTCAGCCCCAGCATTTT

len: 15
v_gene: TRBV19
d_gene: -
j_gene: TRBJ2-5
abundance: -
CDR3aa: CASSKGQVNGETQYF
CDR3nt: TGTGCCAGTAGTAAGGGCCAGGTGAACGGGGAGACCCAGTACTTC

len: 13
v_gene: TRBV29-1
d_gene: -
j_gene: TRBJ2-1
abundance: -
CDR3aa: CSVVRAGYNEQFF
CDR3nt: TGCAGCGTTGTCAGGGCGGGTTACAATGAGCAGTTCTTC

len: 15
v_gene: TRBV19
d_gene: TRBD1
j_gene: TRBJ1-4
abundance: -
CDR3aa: CASSASRDRVEKLFF
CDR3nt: TGTGCCAGTAGTGCCTCCCGGGACAGGGTCGAAAAACTGTTTTTT

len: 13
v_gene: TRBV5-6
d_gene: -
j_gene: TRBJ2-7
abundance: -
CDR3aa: CASSSGNFYEQYF
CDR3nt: TGTGCCAGCAGCTCCGGAAACTTCTACGAGCAGTACTTC

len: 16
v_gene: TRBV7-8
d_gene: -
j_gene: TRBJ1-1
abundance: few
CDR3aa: CASSPEGGAANTEAFF
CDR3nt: TGTGCCAGCAGCCCAGAGGGGGGGGCAGCAAACACTGAAGCTTTCTTT

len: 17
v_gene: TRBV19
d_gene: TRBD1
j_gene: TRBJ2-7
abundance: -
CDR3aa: CASSMVRGTGGLDEQYF
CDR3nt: TGTGCCAGTAGTATGGTCCGTGGGACAGGGGGTTTGGACGAGCAGTACTTC

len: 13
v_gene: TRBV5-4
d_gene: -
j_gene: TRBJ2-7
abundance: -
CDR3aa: CASSLVGTYEQYF
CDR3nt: TGTGCCAGCAGCTTGGTCGGGACCTACGAGCAGTACTTC

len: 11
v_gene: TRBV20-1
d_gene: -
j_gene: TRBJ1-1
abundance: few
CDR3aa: CSATENTEAFF
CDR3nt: TGCAGTGCTACAGAGAACACTGAAGCTTTCTTT